Below, 25 T cell receptor beta chains from the same sample are listed, as sequenced in a study of T cells in Graves' hyperthyroidism and ophthalmopathy. RNA transcripts yielded amplified TCR beta CDR3 regions. HTBI primers were employed in a first-round RT-PCR of the TCR CDR3. TCRdb independently ran MiXCR on the multiplex PCR reads; one entry per CDR3 protein. The sample consists of 700,000 or so distinct CDR3 sequences, roughly 15% of them appearing once. The source material was blood. The receptors derive from a man between 18 and 29 years old with Graves' hyperthyroidism.

As to this clonotype: A much larger clone differs from this one at a single base, so this may be a read error. This chain's CDR3 is CASSLALGSSGGLFF. The DNA of the CDR3 is TGTGCCAGCAGTTTAGCGCTGGGGTCGTCCGGGGGGCTGTTTTTT. The chain combines TRBV12-3 or TRBV12-4 with TRBJ2-2; D may be TRBD2 (6 bases). The CDR3 extends over 15 amino acids.

This chain joins TRBV5-1 and TRBJ1-2; 7 nucleotides align to TRBD1. Looked up from germline, CDR1 is SGHRS and CDR2 is YFSETQ. Trimming cost V 3 bases and J 4 bases; bases outside gene matches: 6. The CDR3 sequence is 14 residues long. CDR3 loop: CASSWGQISYGYTF. CDR3 in DNA: TGCGCCAGCAGCTGGGGACAGATTTCCTATGGCTACACCTTC.

This clonotype was picked up many times. V and J are TRBV12-3 or TRBV12-4 and TRBJ1-2; no reliable D call. The CDR3 is 11 residues long. V dropped 4 bases and J dropped 8 bases, with 8 bases sitting between them. The chain's CDR3 is CASSSLWGYTF. The CDR3 DNA reads TGTGCCAGCAGTTCCCTCTGGGGCTACACCTTC.

Only a few counts were recorded for this clonotype. The V call is TRBV7-2, the J call TRBJ2-7, with 7 bases that match TRBD1. CDR1 is SGHTA and CDR2 is FQGNSA in the germline V gene. CDR3 length equals 15 residues. V dropped 1 base and J dropped 2; count of bases not matched to a gene: 5. This chain's CDR3 is CASSLGTGSPYEQYF. The CDR3 DNA reads TGTGCCAGCAGCTTAGGGACAGGATCCCCCTACGAGCAGTACTTC.

This clonotype came up a few times. This chain joins TRBV15 and TRBJ2-1; D is perhaps TRBD1 (5 bases). V dropped 0 bases and J dropped 0 bases, with 18 bases sitting between them. CDR1 LNHNV and CDR2 YYDKDF come from the germline V gene (reference sequence). CDR3 size: 19 residues. The chain's CDR3 is CATSREGLFNPSSYNEQFF. In DNA form, the CDR3 reads TGTGCCACCAGCAGAGAGGGGCTTTTCAACCCGAGCTCCTACAATGAGCAGTTCTTC.

The chain employs TRBV7-2 and TRBJ1-2; D not resolved. Looked up from germline, CDR1 is SGHTA and CDR2 is FQGNSA. Trimming stripped 5 bases from V and 3 bases from J, with 10 bases between. The CDR3 loop spans 13 amino acids. CDR3 nucleotide sequence: TGTGCCAGCAGCCCCCAAAGCGACTATGGCTACACCTTC. Translating it yields CASSPQSDYGYTF.

V usage is TRBV20-1 and J usage is TRBJ2-2; D is possibly TRBD1 or TRBD2 (7 bases each). V was pared by 6 bases and J by 5 bases, with 13 bases between. Germline loops: CDR1 DFQATT, CDR2 SNEGSKA (reference sequence). The CDR3 extends over 13 amino acids. DNA for the CDR3: TGCAGTGCCCAGGGGGGGGGGACCGGGGAGCTGTTTTTT. Protein: CSAQGGGTGELFF.

The rearrangement joins TRBV14 to TRBJ2-2; D possibly corresponds to TRBD1 (6 bases). The CDR3 is made up of 17 amino acids. V was pared by 0 bases and J by 1 base, with 12 bases between. The germline V gene has CDR1 SGHDN and CDR2 FVKESK. The CDR3, as DNA: TGTGCCAGCAGCCAAGATCCCCAGGACAGGAACACCGGGGAGCTGTTTTTT. This encodes CASSQDPQDRNTGELFF.

At least ten counts were recorded for this clonotype. V gene TRBV15 combines with J gene TRBJ2-5, with unresolved D. Looked up from germline, CDR1 is LNHNV and CDR2 is YYDKDF (reference sequence). The length of the CDR3 is 14 residues. Trimming cost V 0 bases and J 3 bases, with 8 bases left between them. CDR3 loop: CATSRDMAEETQYF. The CDR3 bases are TGTGCCACCAGCAGAGATATGGCGGAAGAGACCCAGTACTTC.

The chain uses TRBV7-8 and TRBJ2-7; 9 bases line up with TRBD2. V gave up 5 bases and J gave up 4 bases; unmatched junction bases: 15. This CDR3 comprises 17 residues. Germline CDR1 SGHVS, CDR2 FQNEAQ. CDR3 sequence: CASSKAGLIAGVYEQYF. The DNA of the CDR3 is TGTGCCAGCAGCAAGGCGGGTCTAATAGCGGGGGTTTACGAGCAGTACTTC.

The table lists this clonotype with many counts. This chain uses TRBV7-3 with TRBJ2-2, with 7 bases that match TRBD1. Germline trimming cut 2 bases from V and 3 bases from J; bases unmatched to any gene: 0. This CDR3 region has 14 residues. The germline gives CDR1 SGHTA, CDR2 FQGTGA. The CDR3 spells CASSLDRDTGELFF. DNA for the CDR3: TGTGCCAGCAGCTTAGACAGGGACACCGGGGAGCTGTTTTTT.

A few counts support this clonotype. The gene calls are TRBV11-2 and TRBJ2-7; D gene uncertain. Germline assignment: CDR1 SGHAT and CDR2 FQNNGV. V lost 6 bases and J lost 3, with 18 bases in between. This CDR3 contains 15 residues. Here the CDR3 reads CASSFRPTRHYEQYF. CDR3 nucleotides: TGTGCCAGCAGTTTTAGACCCACCCGTCACTACGAGCAGTACTTC.

For this clonotype: One end of the junction is discordant with germline, which a read error may explain. The rearrangement joins TRBV12-3 or TRBV12-4 to TRBJ2-2; TRBD2 matches 10 bases. The length of the CDR3 is 16 residues. The CDR3 DNA reads as TGTGCCAGCAGGTTAGCGGGAGGCGTATGGGCCGGGGAGCTGTTTTTT. It encodes CASRLAGGVWAGELFF.

A word on this clonotype: A read error may produce the germline difference seen at one junction end. This chain links TRBV7-7 with TRBJ2-2, with D unclear. Germline CDR1 is SSHAT and CDR2 is FNYEAQ (reference sequence). The CDR3 sequence is 12 residues long. The CDR3 region is CASSPEFGELFF. In DNA form, the CDR3 reads TGTGCTAGCAGCCCCGAGTTCGGGGAGCTGTTTTTT.

This clonotype has just a few counts. This chain links TRBV20-1 with TRBJ2-7, with 9 nucleotides matching TRBD2. The length of the CDR3 is 15 residues. Germline V lookup: CDR1 DFQATT, CDR2 SNEGSKA (reference sequence). The ends lost 5 bases at V and 3 bases at J; junction bases unmatched: 11. The CDR3 DNA reads as TGCAGTGCTGGGACGGCGGGGGGGGCTAACTACGAGCAGTACTTC. It is translated as CSAGTAGGANYEQYF.

The CDR3 is CASSLARDFSEKLFF. As DNA, the CDR3 is TGTGCCAGCAGCTTAGCTAGGGACTTTTCTGAAAAACTGTTTTTT. The rearrangement joins TRBV7-9 to TRBJ1-4; D perhaps matches TRBD1 (5 bases). V lost 0 bases and J lost 7, with 12 bases in between. The CDR3 is made up of 15 amino acids. The germline V gene has CDR1 SEHNR and CDR2 FQNEAQ (reference sequence).

This clonotype was found many times. The gene calls are TRBV30 and TRBJ1-5, with TRBD1 as a possible D gene (6 bases). The V end was cut by 7 bases, the J end by 2 bases, with 12 bases between. The CDR3 is 13 residues long. Per the germline V gene, CDR1 is GTSNPN and CDR2 is SVGIG (reference sequence). Here the CDR3 reads CALGHSGNQPQHF. The CDR3 DNA is TGTGCCTTGGGACACTCGGGCAATCAGCCCCAGCATTTT.

The rearrangement joins TRBV18 to TRBJ2-7; 8 bases agree with TRBD1. Looked up from germline, CDR1 is KGHSH and CDR2 is LQKENI. V was pared by 1 base and J by 4 bases, with 18 bases of the junction left unmatched. CDR3 size: 19 residues. CDR3 sequence (DNA): TGTGCCAGCTCACCACTTCCAGGGGGCCTCCTTGCCGGAGAGTACGAGCAGTACTTC. The encoded protein is CASSPLPGGLLAGEYEQYF. The full variable domain, with the rest looked up from reference TRBV18 and TRBJ2-7, is NAGVMQNPRHLVRRRGQEARLRCSPMKGHSHVYWYRQLPEEGLKFMVYLQKENIIDESGMPKERFSAEFPKEGPSILRIQQVVRGDSAAYFCASSPLPGGLLAGEYEQYFGPGTRLTVT.

This clonotype came up many times. The chain couples TRBV6-2 or TRBV6-3 to TRBJ2-2, with 9 bases lining up with TRBD2. CDR3 length: 18 residues. V gave up 5 bases and J gave up 4 bases; unmatched junction bases: 14. CDR1 is MNHEY and CDR2 is SVGEGT in the germline V gene. CDR3 sequence reads: CASSANIHSGRGTGELFF. The DNA of the CDR3 is TGTGCCAGCAGTGCCAATATACATAGCGGGAGAGGCACCGGGGAGCTGTTTTTT.

In this sample, this clonotype turned up many times. The J gene is TRBJ2-3, the V gene TRBV2; possible D gene TRBD2, 5 bases. The CDR3 length is 15 residues. Trimming stripped 7 bases from V and 0 bases from J, with 14 bases between. CDR1 is SNHLY, CDR2 FYNNEI, per germline. The CDR3 sequence is CASTIGVSSTDTQYF. In DNA, the CDR3 is TGTGCCAGCACCATCGGGGTTTCTAGCACAGATACGCAGTATTTT.

This rearrangement joins TRBV29-1 to TRBJ1-4; D unresolved. Trimming left V 8 bases short and J 7 bases short, with 11 bases between. The CDR3 contains 11 residues. Germline values: CDR1 SQVTM, CDR2 ANQGSEA. The CDR3 sequence is CSYSVVEKLFF. In DNA form, the CDR3 reads TGCAGCTACTCGGTGGTTGAAAAACTGTTTTTT.

Many counts were recorded for this clonotype. The chain employs TRBV29-1 and TRBJ2-5; 7 bases map to TRBD1. This CDR3 region has 12 residues. CDR1 and CDR2 from the germline V gene are SQVTM and ANQGSEA. Trimming removed 7 bases from V and 4 bases from J; junction bases left unmatched: 6. The CDR3 is CSASDRVETQYF. Written as DNA, the CDR3 is TGCAGCGCCTCCGACAGGGTAGAGACCCAGTACTTC.

This clonotype was observed a handful of times. A read error may produce the germline difference seen at one junction end. The CDR3 nucleotides read TGTGCCAGTAGTATGAAGGTTACCAGCTCCTACGAGCAGCACTTC. Translated, it gives CASSMKVTSSYEQHF. The chain has TRBV19 and TRBJ2-7; D is ambiguous. Germline V gives CDR1 LNHDA, CDR2 SQIVND (reference sequence). There are 15 residues in the CDR3.

This clonotype appeared a few times. The J gene is TRBJ1-2, the V gene TRBV20-1; 9 bases match TRBD1. There are 14 residues in the CDR3. V shed 6 bases and J 5 bases; nucleotides not matched to a gene: 10. The V gene's germline CDR1 is DFQATT and CDR2 SNEGSKA (reference sequence). The CDR3 is CSAARGTGSYGYTF. CDR3 bases: TGCAGTGCCGCACGCGGGACAGGGTCATATGGCTACACCTTC.

This clonotype showed up just a few times. The V call is TRBV5-1, the J call TRBJ2-1; 9 bases are shared with TRBD2. Germline CDR1 and CDR2: SGHRS and YFSETQ. With V trimmed by 1 base and J by 10 bases, 12 bases remained unmatched. The CDR3 is made up of 16 amino acids. Written as DNA, the CDR3 is TGCGCCAGCAGCTTGTCCCCTAGCGGGAAGTCGAAGGAGCAGTTCTTC. Translating gives CASSLSPSGKSKEQFF.